This T cell receptor (beta chain) was identified in a study of memory CD4+ T cells and cytomegalovirus serostatus. As concerns this clone: What it binds is not known.

Broader study findings: Suggested: most of the CMV-linked TCR signature lies in CD4+ memory cells.

Single viable CD3+CD4+CD8-CD45RO+ cells were sorted as the memory CD4+ T cells. Donors' CMV status reflects serum IgG against pp150, pp28, p38, p52. Measured with immunoSEQ multiplex PCR; TCRdb has only the in-frame clones, and not every one. The sample lists some 48,000 clones; roughly 78% were seen once. The CDR3 consists of 15 residues. Germline V gene sequence: CDR1 SGHNT, CDR2 YYREEE (reference sequence). Unmatched junction bases numbered 6, after V lost 0 bases and J lost 7 bases. The TCR originated in an adult in good health and CMV-seronegative. The sample consisted of memory CD4+ T cells from blood. The chain couples TRBV5-4 to TRBJ2-2, with 7 bases matching TRBD2. The CDR3 DNA follows: TGTGCCAGCAGCTTGGGTCGGGGGGTGGACGGGGAGCTGTTTTTT. Its translation is CASSLGRGVDGELFF.